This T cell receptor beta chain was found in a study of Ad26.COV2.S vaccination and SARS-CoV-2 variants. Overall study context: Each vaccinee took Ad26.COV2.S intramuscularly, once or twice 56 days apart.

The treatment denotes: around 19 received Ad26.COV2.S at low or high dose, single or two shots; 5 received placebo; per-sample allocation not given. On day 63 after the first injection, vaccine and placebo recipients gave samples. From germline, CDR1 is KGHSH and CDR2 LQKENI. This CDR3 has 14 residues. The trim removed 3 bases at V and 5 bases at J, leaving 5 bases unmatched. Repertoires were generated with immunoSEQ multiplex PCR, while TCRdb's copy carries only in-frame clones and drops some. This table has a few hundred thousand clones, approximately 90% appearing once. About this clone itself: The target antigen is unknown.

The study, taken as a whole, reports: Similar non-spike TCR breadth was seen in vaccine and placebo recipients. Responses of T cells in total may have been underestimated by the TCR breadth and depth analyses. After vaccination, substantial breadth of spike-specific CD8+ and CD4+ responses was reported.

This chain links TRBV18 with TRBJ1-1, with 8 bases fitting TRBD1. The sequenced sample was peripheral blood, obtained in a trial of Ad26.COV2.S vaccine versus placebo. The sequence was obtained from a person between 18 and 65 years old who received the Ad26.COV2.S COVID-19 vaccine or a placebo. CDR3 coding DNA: TGTGCCAGCTCACCCGGACAGGGTTTAACTGAAGCTTTCTTT. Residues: CASSPGQGLTEAFF.